The 7 T cell receptor beta chains in this list originate from one sample, sequenced in a study of T-cell reconstitution after alpha-beta-depleted transplantation in children. For TCRbeta, the library was prepared with unique molecular identifiers. Using its own MiXCR run on the PCR reads, TCRdb lists one record per CDR3 protein. The repertoire holds roughly 400,000 distinct CDR3 sequences, with about 45% as singletons. The starting material was PBMCs, obtained before TCRalphabeta/CD19-depleted stem cell transplant. All receptors derive from a girl aged 2 to 10 with aplastic anemia, due to receive a stem cell transplant.

V and J are TRBV29-1 and TRBJ2-5; 7 nucleotides match TRBD1. V dropped 6 bases and J dropped 0; count of bases not matched to a gene: 7. The CDR3 totals 14 residues. Germline-derived CDR1 and CDR2 are SQVTM and ANQGSEA. DNA for the CDR3: TGCAGCGTCGCGACAGGGTCGCACCAAGAGACCCAGTACTTC. Protein sequence: CSVATGSHQETQYF.

This clonotype was detected a few times. The chain uses TRBV18 and TRBJ1-1; 8 bases map to TRBD1. With 3 bases clipped from V and 6 bases from J, the junction kept 6 bases outside the gene matches. CDR1 and CDR2 (germline): KGHSH, LQKENI. This CDR3 spans 14 amino acids. The CDR3 DNA follows: TGTGCCAGCTCACCTCTACAGGGGGGGGCTGAAGCTTTCTTT. It yields the protein CASSPLQGGAEAFF.

The chain carries TRBV20-1 and TRBJ1-3; D is undetermined. The ends were cut back, 0 bases at V and 0 bases at J, with 12 bases in the middle. This CDR3 has 16 amino acids. Germline CDR1 reads DFQATT; CDR2 reads SNEGSKA (reference sequence). CDR3 residues: CSARDPQRPSGNTIYF. The CDR3 nucleotides are TGCAGTGCTAGAGATCCTCAGAGACCCTCTGGAAACACCATATATTTT.

The J gene is TRBJ1-1, the V gene TRBV28; D is possibly TRBD1 (5 bases). CDR1 MDHEN and CDR2 SYDVKM come from the germline V gene. There are 14 residues in the CDR3. Deletions cut 3 bases from V and 5 bases from J, with 13 bases between. The CDR3 DNA reads as TGTGCCAGCAGTTTGGGGCCCCCGGGGACTGAAGCTTTCTTT. It codes for CASSLGPPGTEAFF. Variable domain in full (rest from reference TRBV28 and TRBJ1-1): DVKVTQSSRYLVKRTGEKVFLECVQDMDHENMFWYRQDPGLGLRLIYFSYDVKMKEKGDIPEGYSVSREKKERFSLILESASTNQTSMYLCASSLGPPGTEAFFGQGTRLTVV.

The gene calls are TRBV12-3 or TRBV12-4 and TRBJ2-1; unclear D gene. Trimming removed 5 bases at V and 8 bases at J, with 4 bases between. The CDR3 loop spans 10 amino acids. As DNA, the CDR3 is TGTGCCAGCAGTATAGATGAGCAGTTCTTC. Translated, it gives CASSIDEQFF.

This clonotype came up many times. The chain is built from TRBV12-3 or TRBV12-4 and TRBJ1-1, with TRBD1 identical over 10 bases. The V and J ends lost 6 bases and 3 bases, in that order; junction bases with no gene match: 1. This CDR3 has 13 amino acids. CDR3 region: CASRGTGDTEAFF. DNA of the CDR3: TGTGCCAGCAGGGGGACAGGGGACACTGAAGCTTTCTTT.

This clonotype occurred many times. The chain uses TRBV9 and TRBJ2-1; 10 nucleotides agree with TRBD2. The CDR3 is 15 residues long. Germline trimming cut 4 bases from V and 5 bases from J; bases unmatched to any gene: 6. Looked up from germline, CDR1 is SGDLS and CDR2 is YYNGEE. The CDR3 sequence: CASSTSSGSHNEQFF. DNA of the CDR3: TGTGCCAGCAGCACCTCTAGCGGGAGTCACAATGAGCAGTTCTTC.